This TCR beta chain was identified during a study of cytomegalovirus exposure and HLA in healthy donors. In this sample, this clone turned up a few times. The study ran its PCR with 60 Vbeta and 13 Jbeta primers. Source study methods: In a later analysis, around 10 million of approximately 80 million unique beta chains occurred in at least two donors. Profiled with immunoSEQ multiplex PCR; TCRdb holds only in-frame clones, not every one. From that table come the V and J calls and clone size; the DNA was used to work out D and trimming. The table lists 150,000 to 200,000 clones, just over 75% of them singletons. Per the germline V gene, CDR1 is LGHNA and CDR2 is YNFKEQ. CDR3 length: 16 amino acids. Trimming at V came to 1 base and at J to 5 bases, leaving 10 bases not matched to a gene.

The sequencing input was PBMCs. The clonotype originates from a woman in her 30s in good health and CMV-seropositive. V and J are TRBV4-2 and TRBJ2-5; 7 positions match TRBD1. The CDR3 sequence: CASSQAFDRVGETQYF. CDR3 nucleotide sequence: TGTGCCAGCAGCCAAGCCTTCGACAGGGTAGGGGAGACCCAGTACTTC.